The 30 T cell receptor beta chains reported below all come from one sample, sequenced in a study of response to subunit inactivated influenza vaccine. TCRdb analysed the RT-PCR reads with MiXCR anew, one entry per CDR3 protein. The sample yields around 520,000 distinct CDR3 sequences, roughly 10% seen once. Material: PBMCs from blood, obtained on the day of vaccination. The origin of the receptors is a man aged 45-60 years who received an inactivated influenza vaccine.

To note about this clonotype: This may be a read error, as it is one base from a much larger clone. V usage is TRBV24-1 and J usage is TRBJ2-2; no reliable D call. The germline gives CDR1 KGHDR, CDR2 SFDVKD. The CDR3 contains 15 residues. CDR3 DNA sequence: TGTGGCACCAGTTCGTGGCGTTTGAACACCGGGGAGCTGTTTTTT. As protein: CGTSSWRLNTGELFF.

This clonotype showed up many times. The rearrangement links TRBV6-5 to TRBJ2-7, with D hard to call. V lost 0 bases and J lost 2, with 8 bases in between. The CDR3 is 14 amino acids. CDR1 is MNHEY, CDR2 SVGAGI, per germline. CDR3 amino acids: CASSYSSMAYEQYF. The CDR3 DNA sequence: TGTGCCAGCAGTTACTCGTCAATGGCCTACGAGCAGTACTTC.

CDR3 residues: CASSQDFTATGELFF. The CDR3 region has the DNA TGCGCCAGCAGCCAGGATTTTACGGCCACCGGGGAGCTGTTTTTT. This chain connects TRBV4-3 to TRBJ2-2; D gene ambiguous. Germline CDR1 is LGHNA and CDR2 is YSLEER. The CDR3 sequence is 15 residues long. The V gene lost 3 bases and the J gene lost 4 bases, with 12 bases spanning the gap.

The rearrangement links TRBV4-3 to TRBJ2-7, with 7 bases matching TRBD1. The CDR3 consists of 14 residues. Losses at the gene ends were 0 bases for V and 5 bases for J; bases not matched to a gene: 4. The germline CDR1 and CDR2 sequences are LGHNA and YSLEER. The CDR3 nucleotides read TGCGCCAGCAGCCAAGAGGACAGGCGAAACGAGCAGTACTTC. Translating it yields CASSQEDRRNEQYF.

This clonotype occurred once. The genes are TRBV18 and TRBJ2-2, with D tentatively TRBD2 (5 bases). V dropped 0 bases and J dropped 3 bases, with 11 bases sitting between them. The CDR3 is made up of 16 amino acids. CDR1 is KGHSH and CDR2 is LQKENI in the germline V gene. CDR3 loop: CASSPPSGWDTGELFF. CDR3 coding DNA: TGTGCCAGCTCACCACCGAGCGGTTGGGACACCGGGGAGCTGTTTTTT.

This clonotype was picked up a small number of times. This sequence joins TRBV2 and TRBJ1-1; no reliable D call. The V end lost 1 base, the J end lost 3 bases, and 6 bases lay between the germline ends. This CDR3 comprises 13 residues. CDR1 is SNHLY and CDR2 is FYNNEI in the germline V gene. The CDR3 DNA is TGTGCCAGCAGTGAAGGGGGATACACTGAAGCTTTCTTT. The encoded protein is CASSEGGYTEAFF.

This clonotype came up a few times. V is TRBV12-3 or TRBV12-4 and J is TRBJ1-2; no clear D. CDR3 length: 15 amino acids. Trimming cost V 1 base and J 0 bases, with 9 bases left between them. DNA for the CDR3: TGTGCCAGCAGTTTAGGGGAAGATCCTAACTATGGCTACACCTTC. It codes for CASSLGEDPNYGYTF.

In its sample, this clonotype was seen many times. The CDR3 sequence is CASSLGGLAGVFYEQYF. The CDR3 DNA follows: TGTGCCAGCAGTTTAGGGGGACTAGCGGGAGTCTTCTACGAGCAGTACTTC. The V gene is TRBV28, the J gene TRBJ2-7; 14 positions agree with TRBD2. J lost 3 bases, V lost 2 bases, and 6 bases had no gene match. From germline, CDR1 is MDHEN and CDR2 SYDVKM. The CDR3 spans 17 residues.

This clonotype was counted only a few times. V gene TRBV12-3 or TRBV12-4 combines with J gene TRBJ1-6, with D maybe TRBD1 (6 bases). Between the trimmed V and J ends, which lost 4 bases and 5 bases, there was a span of 12 bases. This CDR3 has 15 amino acids. CDR3 sequence reads: CASSSGGGNNSPLHF. CDR3 in DNA: TGTGCCAGCAGTTCGGGGGGCGGGAATAATTCACCCCTCCACTTT.

This clonotype turned up a few times. The chain recombines TRBV12-3 or TRBV12-4 with TRBJ2-5; weak D call: TRBD1 (6 bases). Trimming left V 4 bases short and J 5 bases short, with 14 bases between. This CDR3 spans 14 amino acids. The CDR3 reads CASSSTRGRETQYF. The CDR3 DNA sequence: TGTGCCAGCAGTTCCACCAGGGGAAGGGAGACCCAGTACTTC.

This clonotype has only a few counts. CDR3: CAIKEGGFHEQYF. For the CDR3, the DNA is TGTGCCATCAAAGAGGGCGGGTTCCACGAGCAGTACTTC. The V and J genes are TRBV10-3 and TRBJ2-7; the D gene is possibly TRBD2 (5 bases). Trimming pared 7 bases from V and 5 bases from J, leaving 15 bases between. The CDR3 contains 13 residues. CDR1 is ENHRY and CDR2 is SYGVKD in the germline V gene.

In nucleotides, the CDR3 is TGCGCCAGCAGCCAAGATCTGGCAGAATTTTCCTCCTACGAGCAGTACTTC. This sequence encodes CASSQDLAEFSSYEQYF. The chain employs TRBV4-3 and TRBJ2-7; no clear D gene. CDR1 and CDR2 (germline): LGHNA, YSLEER. The CDR3 is 17 amino acids. Trimming removed 0 bases from V and 0 bases from J, with 15 bases in between.

A few counts support this clonotype. The rearrangement uses TRBV7-9 and TRBJ2-4; D is ambiguous. Trimming removed 5 bases from V and 8 bases from J, with 13 bases in between. Germline CDR1 SEHNR, CDR2 FQNEAQ (reference sequence). The CDR3 runs 13 residues. CDR3 nucleotides: TGTGCCAGCAGCCCCCTGTCCCGAGACATTCAGTACTTC. Translating gives CASSPLSRDIQYF.

This clonotype was seen a few times. The chain uses TRBV20-1 and TRBJ2-7, with 8 bases matching TRBD1. The V segment lost 2 bases and the J segment 6 bases; nucleotides outside the gene matches: 6. The CDR3 loop spans 13 amino acids. Germline V gives CDR1 DFQATT, CDR2 SNEGSKA (reference sequence). The CDR3 DNA reads as TGCAGTGCTAGAAACAGGGGGTCCCTCGAGCAGTACTTC. It is translated as CSARNRGSLEQYF.

This clonotype has more than one count but fewer than ten. The rearrangement links TRBV7-9 to TRBJ2-3, with unresolved D. V was cut by 5 bases and J by 2 bases, with 11 bases left in between. From germline, CDR1 is SEHNR and CDR2 FQNEAQ (reference sequence). The CDR3 loop spans 14 amino acids. The CDR3 reads CASSATSYTDTQYF. The CDR3 nucleotides read TGTGCCAGCAGCGCCACGAGCTACACAGATACGCAGTATTTT.

The chain carries TRBV2 and TRBJ2-3, with 9 bases matching TRBD1. CDR3 size: 15 residues. From germline, CDR1 is SNHLY and CDR2 FYNNEI. With V trimmed by 2 bases and J by 1 base, 1 base remained unmatched. The CDR3 sequence is CASSERDRGTDTQYF. The CDR3 DNA follows: TGTGCCAGCAGTGAAAGGGACAGGGGCACAGATACGCAGTATTTT.

This clonotype showed up just a few times. The rearrangement uses TRBV30 and TRBJ2-7; no clear D gene. V shed 1 base and J shed 5 bases, with 12 bases lying between them. Germline V gene lookup returns CDR1 GTSNPN and CDR2 SVGIG (reference sequence). This CDR3 spans 13 amino acids. CDR3 loop: CAWSEGLGNEQYF. DNA for the CDR3: TGTGCCTGGAGTGAGGGCCTTGGGAACGAGCAGTACTTC.

The sample holds a few counts of this clonotype. The chain couples TRBV19 to TRBJ2-7, with 9 bases aligning to TRBD1. Germline CDR1 and CDR2: LNHDA and SQIVND (reference sequence). With V trimmed by 4 bases and J by 7 bases, 11 bases remained unmatched. The CDR3 contains 15 residues. The CDR3 DNA sequence: TGTGCCAGTAGTACCTCCGGGACAGGGCTGGGGGAGCAGTACTTC. It yields the protein CASSTSGTGLGEQYF.

This clonotype was detected only a few times. CDR3 in DNA: TGCAGTGCTCCCTCTCTGAAGCGGGGGTTCACCGGGGAGCTGTTTTTT. Its protein product is CSAPSLKRGFTGELFF. The V and J genes are TRBV20-1 and TRBJ2-2; 8 positions match TRBD2. The germline V gene has CDR1 DFQATT and CDR2 SNEGSKA (reference sequence). The CDR3 consists of 16 residues. Trimming at V came to 5 bases and at J to 4 bases, leaving 12 bases not matched to a gene.

This clonotype showed up many times. The genes are TRBV27 and TRBJ2-3; 7 nucleotides align to TRBD2. This CDR3 contains 15 residues. Trimming took 5 bases from V and 2 from J; bases not matched to a gene: 7. Germline CDR1 reads MNHEY; CDR2 reads SMNVEV (reference sequence). In DNA, the CDR3 is TGTGCCAGCAGTCCCGCTAGCGGTTACACAGATACGCAGTATTTT. Translation gives CASSPASGYTDTQYF.

The chain is built from TRBV28 and TRBJ1-5; 8 nucleotides match TRBD1. The V gene end was trimmed by 5 bases and the J gene end by 6 bases; junction bases not matched to a gene: 9. This CDR3 is built from 15 residues. Germline CDR1 and CDR2: MDHEN and SYDVKM. The CDR3, as DNA: TGTGCCAGCAGTCGACCGACAGGGGTGGCTCAGCCCCAGCATTTT. This encodes CASSRPTGVAQPQHF.

Ten or more counts support this clonotype. The J gene is TRBJ2-1, the V gene TRBV3-1; D remains ambiguous. Trimming pared 1 base from V and 9 bases from J, leaving 10 bases between. CDR3 length equals 13 residues. The germline V gene encodes CDR1 LGHDT and CDR2 YNNKEL (reference sequence). The CDR3 loop reads CASSQGYYGEQFF. In DNA, the CDR3 is TGTGCCAGCAGCCAAGGGTACTACGGTGAGCAGTTCTTC.

The sample holds a few counts of this clonotype. V is TRBV3-1 and J is TRBJ2-2; TRBD2 matches 10 bases. The CDR3 has 16 amino acids. Germline CDR1 reads LGHDT; CDR2 reads YNNKEL (reference sequence). Trimming at V came to 3 bases and at J to 3 bases, leaving 4 bases not matched to a gene. The CDR3 DNA sequence: TGTGCCAGCAGCCACAGACTAGCGGGTTACACCGGGGAGCTGTTTTTT. This sequence encodes CASSHRLAGYTGELFF.

This clonotype was detected ten times or more. The chain links TRBV21-1 to TRBJ2-2; TRBD1, the table's D call, was not compared with the DNA. TRBV21-1 is described as a pseudogene. The CDR3 is 16 amino acids. This chain's CDR3 is CASSKPGGWNTGELFF. In nucleotides, the CDR3 is TGTGCCAGCAGCAAACCCGGCGGATGGAACACCGGGGAGCTGTTTTTT.

This clonotype was observed at least ten times. The chain is built from TRBV7-3 and TRBJ2-5; 13 bases agree with TRBD2. Trimming removed 5 bases from V and 1 base from J; junction bases left unmatched: 1. The CDR3 runs 15 residues. CDR1 and CDR2 (germline): SGHTA, FQGTGA. The CDR3 here is CASSRTSGGQETQYF. The CDR3 DNA follows: TGTGCCAGCAGCCGGACTAGCGGGGGCCAAGAGACCCAGTACTTC.

This clonotype was seen ten or more times. The chain couples TRBV6-2 or TRBV6-3 to TRBJ2-7; maybe TRBD1 (6 bases). This CDR3 spans 14 amino acids. V lost 5 bases, J lost 5 bases, and 16 bases lay in between. Per germline, CDR1 MNHEY and CDR2 SVGEGT. The CDR3 DNA is TGTGCCAGCAGTCTTCAACAGGGTGTCCACGAGCAGTACTTC. Its protein is CASSLQQGVHEQYF.

This rearrangement joins TRBV4-2 to TRBJ2-1; D is perhaps TRBD2 (5 bases). Trimming pared 5 bases from V and 0 bases from J, leaving 11 bases between. The V gene's germline CDR1 is LGHNA and CDR2 YNFKEQ. The length of the CDR3 is 15 residues. The CDR3 nucleotides are TGTGCCAGCAGCGCAGCGGAGAGCTCCTACAATGAGCAGTTCTTC. This encodes CASSAAESSYNEQFF.

This clonotype turned up a few times. The chain uses TRBV6-2 or TRBV6-3 and TRBJ2-7, with a tentative D call TRBD2 (6 bases). The CDR3 runs to 14 residues. Trimming removed 9 bases at V and 7 bases at J, with 22 bases between. The germline V gene has CDR1 MNHEY and CDR2 SVGEGT. CDR3 bases: TGTGCCAGTTCCTTGCGGGGCGTCACTAGGGAGCAGTACTTC. Translating gives CASSLRGVTREQYF.

The CDR3, as DNA: TGTGCCAGCAGTTCAGGGACTAGCGGGGCCGAGCAGTACTTC. Its protein product is CASSSGTSGAEQYF. The chain recombines TRBV6-5 with TRBJ2-7; TRBD2 matches 13 bases. CDR3 size: 14 residues. From germline, CDR1 is MNHEY and CDR2 SVGAGI. The V segment lost 4 bases and the J segment 6 bases; nucleotides outside the gene matches: 3.

This clonotype was observed at least ten times. The V and J genes are TRBV7-9 and TRBJ1-1; D unresolved. Germline V lookup: CDR1 SEHNR, CDR2 FQNEAQ (reference sequence). CDR3 length equals 12 residues. V was cut by 1 base and J by 4 bases, with 4 bases left in between. The CDR3 reads CASSLGSTEAFF. The CDR3 nucleotides read TGTGCCAGCAGCTTAGGGAGCACTGAAGCTTTCTTT.